The source of this TCR beta chain is a study of blood T cell repertoires in COVID-19. Study at large: The study drew acute and convalescent COVID-19 samples from the United States, Italy and Spain. T cells, B-cell-depleted T cells, or PBMCs provided the cDNA or gDNA that served as material.

Germline V gene lookup returns CDR1 SEHNR and CDR2 FQNEAQ (reference sequence). The CDR3 is made up of 16 amino acids. The junction had 11 bases not matched to a gene; V was cut back by 5 bases and J by 5 bases. The Seattle patients joined while their infection was active and were tracked longitudinally afterward. Method: immunoSEQ multiplex PCR; TCRdb's copy keeps in-frame clones and lacks some. The sample shows fewer than 60,000 clones, roughly four fifths of them seen only once. This sequence joins TRBV7-9 and TRBJ2-7, with 11 bases aligning to TRBD1. Specimen: peripheral blood. This TCR derives from a man aged 55 to 70 with COVID-19, enrolled during active disease. CDR3 sequence reads: CASSALPGQGEDEQYF. DNA for the CDR3: TGTGCCAGCAGCGCCCTCCCGGGACAGGGGGAGGACGAGCAGTACTTC. Filled out from reference TRBV7-9 and TRBJ2-7, the complete variable domain reads DTGVSQNPRHKITKRGQNVTFRCDPISEHNRLYWYRQTLGQGPEFLTYFQNEAQLEKSRLLSDRFSAERPKGSFSTLEIQRTEQGDSAMYLCASSALPGQGEDEQYFGPGTRLTVT.